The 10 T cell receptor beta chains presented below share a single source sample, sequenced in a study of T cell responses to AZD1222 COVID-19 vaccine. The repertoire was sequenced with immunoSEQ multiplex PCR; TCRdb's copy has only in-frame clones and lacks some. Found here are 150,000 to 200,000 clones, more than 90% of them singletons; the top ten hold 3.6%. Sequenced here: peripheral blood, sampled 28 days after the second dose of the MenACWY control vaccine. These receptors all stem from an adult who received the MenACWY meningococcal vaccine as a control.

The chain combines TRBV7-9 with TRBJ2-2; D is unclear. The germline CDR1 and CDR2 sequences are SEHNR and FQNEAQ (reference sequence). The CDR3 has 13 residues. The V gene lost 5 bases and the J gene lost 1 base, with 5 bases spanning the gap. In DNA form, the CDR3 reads TGTGCCAGCAGCGCCCAGAACACCGGGGAGCTGTTTTTT. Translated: CASSAQNTGELFF.

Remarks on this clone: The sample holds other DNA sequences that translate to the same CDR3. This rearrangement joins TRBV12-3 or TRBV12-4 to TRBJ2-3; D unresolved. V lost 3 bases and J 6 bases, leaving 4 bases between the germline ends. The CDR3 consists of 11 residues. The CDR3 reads CASSFTDTQYF. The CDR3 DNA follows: TGTGCCAGCAGTTTCACGGATACGCAGTATTTT.

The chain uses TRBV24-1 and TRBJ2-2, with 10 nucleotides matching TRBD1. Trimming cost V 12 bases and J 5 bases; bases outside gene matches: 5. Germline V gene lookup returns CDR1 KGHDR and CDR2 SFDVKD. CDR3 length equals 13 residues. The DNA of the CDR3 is TGTGCCGTTCGGGACAGGGGAACCGGGGAGCTGTTTTTT. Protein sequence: CAVRDRGTGELFF.

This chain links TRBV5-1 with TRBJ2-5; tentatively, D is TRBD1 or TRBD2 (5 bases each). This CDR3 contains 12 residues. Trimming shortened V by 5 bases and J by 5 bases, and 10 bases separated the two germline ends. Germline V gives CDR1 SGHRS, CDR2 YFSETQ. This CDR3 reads CASRAGAETQYF. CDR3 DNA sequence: TGCGCCAGCAGGGCCGGGGCTGAGACCCAGTACTTC. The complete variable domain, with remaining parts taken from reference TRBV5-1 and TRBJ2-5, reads KAGVTQTPRYLIKTRGQQVTLSCSPISGHRSVSWYQQTPGQGLQFLFEYFSETQRNKGNFPGRFSGRQFSNSRSEMNVSTLELGDSALYLCASRAGAETQYFGPGTRLLVL.

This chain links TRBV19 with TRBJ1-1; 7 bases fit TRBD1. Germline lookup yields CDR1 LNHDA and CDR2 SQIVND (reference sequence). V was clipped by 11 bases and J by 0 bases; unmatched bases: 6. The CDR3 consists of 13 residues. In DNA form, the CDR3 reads TGTGCCGCAGGGGGGAGGGTGAACACTGAAGCTTTCTTT. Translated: CAAGGRVNTEAFF. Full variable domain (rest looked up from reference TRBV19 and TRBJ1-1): DGGITQSPKYLFRKEGQNVTLSCEQNLNHDAMYWYRQDPGQGLRLIYYSQIVNDFQKGDIAEGYSVSREKKESFPLTVTSAQKNPTAFYLCAAGGRVNTEAFFGQGTRLTVV.

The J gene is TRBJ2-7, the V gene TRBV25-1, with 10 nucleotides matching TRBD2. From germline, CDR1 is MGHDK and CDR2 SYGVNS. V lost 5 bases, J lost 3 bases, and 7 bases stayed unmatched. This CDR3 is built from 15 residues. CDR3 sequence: CASSYRTSGHYEQYF. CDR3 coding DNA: TGTGCCAGCAGTTACCGGACTAGCGGACACTACGAGCAGTACTTC.

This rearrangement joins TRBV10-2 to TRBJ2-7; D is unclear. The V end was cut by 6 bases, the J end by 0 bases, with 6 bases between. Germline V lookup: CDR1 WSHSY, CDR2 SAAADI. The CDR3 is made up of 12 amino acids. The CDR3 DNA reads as TGCGCCAGCAGGGCAGGCTCCTACGAGCAGTACTTC. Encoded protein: CASRAGSYEQYF.

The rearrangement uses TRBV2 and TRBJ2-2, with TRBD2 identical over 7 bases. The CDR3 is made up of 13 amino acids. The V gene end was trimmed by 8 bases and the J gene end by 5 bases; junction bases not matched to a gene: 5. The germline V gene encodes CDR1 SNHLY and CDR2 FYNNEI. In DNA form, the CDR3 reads TGTGCCAGCGGGAGGGTAAGGACCGGGGAGCTGTTTTTT. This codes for CASGRVRTGELFF.

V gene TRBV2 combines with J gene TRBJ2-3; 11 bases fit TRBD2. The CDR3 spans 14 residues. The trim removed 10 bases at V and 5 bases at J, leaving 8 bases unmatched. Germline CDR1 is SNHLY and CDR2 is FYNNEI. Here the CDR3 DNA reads TGTGCCACCCCCACTAGCGGGAGAGAAGATACGCAGTATTTT. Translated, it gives CATPTSGREDTQYF.

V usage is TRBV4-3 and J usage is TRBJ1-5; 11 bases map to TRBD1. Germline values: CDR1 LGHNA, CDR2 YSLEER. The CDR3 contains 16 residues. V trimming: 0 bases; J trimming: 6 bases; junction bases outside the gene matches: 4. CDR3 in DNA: TGCGCCAGCAGCCAAGACTCCGGGACAGGGGGTCAGCCCCAGCATTTT. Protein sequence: CASSQDSGTGGQPQHF.